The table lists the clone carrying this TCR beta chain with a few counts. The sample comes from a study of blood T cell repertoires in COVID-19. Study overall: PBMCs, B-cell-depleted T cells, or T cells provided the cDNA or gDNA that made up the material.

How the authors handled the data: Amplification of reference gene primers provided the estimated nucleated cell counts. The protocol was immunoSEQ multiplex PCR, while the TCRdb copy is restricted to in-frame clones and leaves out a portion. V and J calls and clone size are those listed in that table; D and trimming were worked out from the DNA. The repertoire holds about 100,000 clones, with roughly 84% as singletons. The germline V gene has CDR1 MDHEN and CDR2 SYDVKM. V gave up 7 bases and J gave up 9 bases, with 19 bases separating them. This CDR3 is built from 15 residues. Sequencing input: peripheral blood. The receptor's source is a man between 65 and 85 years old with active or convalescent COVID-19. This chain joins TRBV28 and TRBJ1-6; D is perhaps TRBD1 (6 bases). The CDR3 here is CASIRGTRLGSPLHF. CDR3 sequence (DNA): TGTGCCAGCATTCGAGGGACACGACTTGGTTCACCCCTCCACTTT.